This T cell receptor (beta chain) was identified in a study of blood T cell repertoires in COVID-19. Study-level information: Samples representing acute and convalescent COVID-19 were sourced from the United States, Italy and Spain. Sources were T cells, B-cell-depleted T cells, or PBMCs; the material itself was cDNA or gDNA.

Trimming removed 10 bases from V and 0 bases from J; junction bases left unmatched: 7. The CDR3 extends over 15 amino acids. Germline CDR1 and CDR2: ENHRY and SYGVKD. Per the original methods: The authors estimated nucleated cell counts from reference gene primer amplification. Some clones are missing from TCRdb's copy, which holds only in-frame ones; the method was immunoSEQ multiplex PCR. D and trimming come from the DNA, and the V and J calls and clone size come from that table. This sample has 140,000 to 150,000 clones, with about 87% found just once. This clonotype was sampled from a man in his forties or fifties who had recovered from COVID-19. This chain connects TRBV10-3 to TRBJ2-2; 8 bases fit TRBD1. The specimen sequenced was peripheral blood. CDR3 sequence (DNA): TGTGCCAGCACGCGACAGGGGTCGAACACCGGGGAGCTGTTTTTT. It is translated as CASTRQGSNTGELFF.